Below are 21 T cell receptor beta chains sequenced from a single sample in a study of chemoradiotherapy in HPV16-positive cancers. TCRdb's table, derived via immunoSEQ multiplex PCR, lists solely in-frame clones and lacks some. The sample has thousands of clones; over 70% are singletons. This material consisted of tumor tissue, taken from a patient who underwent chemoradiotherapy. These receptors came from a human donor with HPV-associated anogenital cancer.

The chain is built from TRBV9 and TRBJ2-2, with D perhaps assigned TRBD1 or TRBD2 (5 bases each). Trimming removed 4 bases from V and 4 bases from J, with 11 bases in between. Germline-derived CDR1 and CDR2 are SGDLS and YYNGEE. There are 14 residues in the CDR3. CDR3 region: CASSPEGSTGELFF. The CDR3 nucleotides are TGTGCCAGCAGCCCCGAGGGGAGCACCGGGGAGCTGTTTTTT.

V is TRBV29-1 and J is TRBJ1-1; D gene unclear. The V gene's germline CDR1 is SQVTM and CDR2 ANQGSEA. V lost 4 bases, J lost 6 bases, and 15 bases lay in between. The CDR3 covers 13 residues. The CDR3 is CSVAGSQRAEAFF. DNA of the CDR3: TGCAGCGTTGCTGGCAGCCAAAGGGCTGAAGCTTTCTTT.

V and J are TRBV2 and TRBJ1-5; D is uncertain. The CDR3 length is 15 residues. Germline V gene sequence: CDR1 SNHLY, CDR2 FYNNEI. V was pared by 3 bases and J by 6 bases, with 15 bases between. CDR3 nucleotides: TGTGCCAGCAGTGAGGCGGAGGGTAGGAGTCAGCCCCAGCATTTT. As protein: CASSEAEGRSQPQHF.

V gene TRBV12-5 combines with J gene TRBJ2-3; D assignment may be TRBD1 or TRBD2 (5 bases each). Germline V gene data show CDR1 as LGHNT and CDR2 as FRNRAP. The CDR3 extends over 18 amino acids. The V and J ends lost 2 bases and 2 bases respectively, with 20 bases between them. The CDR3 nucleotides are TGTGCTAGTGGTTTGCCCCGTGCCGGGACGGGGATCACAGATACGCAGTATTTT. Protein sequence: CASGLPRAGTGITDTQYF.

V usage is TRBV19 and J usage is TRBJ2-2; maybe TRBD1 (5 bases). The CDR3 extends over 13 amino acids. Germline CDR1 reads LNHDA; CDR2 reads SQIVND (reference sequence). The germline V and J ends were trimmed by 5 bases and 5 bases, with 9 bases remaining between them. The CDR3: CASSARGTGELFF. Here the CDR3 DNA reads TGTGCCAGTAGTGCAAGGGGTACCGGGGAGCTGTTTTTT.

This chain links TRBV19 with TRBJ1-1, with TRBD1 matching 8 bases. The ends lost 4 bases at V and 1 base at J; junction bases unmatched: 8. The CDR3 extends over 16 amino acids. Germline values: CDR1 LNHDA, CDR2 SQIVND (reference sequence). CDR3: CASSTTGALGNTEAFF. The DNA for the CDR3 is TGTGCCAGTAGTACGACAGGGGCTCTAGGGAACACTGAAGCTTTCTTT.

This clone appeared a single time. V usage is TRBV7-3 and J usage is TRBJ2-5; D assignment may be TRBD1 or TRBD2 (5 bases each). Per germline, CDR1 SGHTA and CDR2 FQGTGA. Deletions cut 2 bases from V and 2 bases from J, with 12 bases between. The CDR3 covers 15 residues. The CDR3 reads CASSLGGNPQETQYF. The CDR3 DNA reads TGTGCCAGCAGCTTAGGGGGAAACCCTCAAGAGACCCAGTACTTC.

This clone was found once. The J gene is TRBJ1-5, the V gene TRBV10-3, with no clear D. This CDR3 contains 16 residues. Germline CDR1 and CDR2: ENHRY and SYGVKD. The V and J ends lost 6 bases and 0 bases respectively, with 15 bases between them. The CDR3 region is CAIRADGGFSNQPQHF. For the CDR3, the DNA is TGTGCCATCAGGGCCGACGGCGGATTTAGCAATCAGCCCCAGCATTTT.

V usage is TRBV29-1 and J usage is TRBJ2-7; the D gene is possibly TRBD2 (7 bases). The CDR3 is 14 amino acids. V lost 4 bases and J lost 2, with 15 bases in between. The germline V gene encodes CDR1 SQVTM and CDR2 ANQGSEA. CDR3 nucleotides: TGCAGCGTTGGCCCTAAGGGGGGGACCTACGAGCAGTACTTC. It translates to CSVGPKGGTYEQYF.

CDR3 protein: CASSFVTGAYEQYF. Here the CDR3 DNA reads TGTGCCAGCAGTTTTGTAACAGGGGCCTACGAGCAGTACTTC. This sequence joins TRBV28 and TRBJ2-7, with 7 bases identical to TRBD1. The germline CDR1 and CDR2 sequences are MDHEN and SYDVKM. This CDR3 contains 14 residues. The V segment lost 3 bases and the J segment 2 bases; nucleotides outside the gene matches: 4.

The rearrangement joins TRBV7-3 to TRBJ2-1, with 10 bases fitting TRBD2. Germline V CDR1 and CDR2: SGHTA, FQGTGA. This CDR3 has 15 residues. J was trimmed by 2 bases and V by 5 bases; bases with no gene match: 3. The CDR3 DNA is TGTGCCAGCAGCCCTAGCGGGGGAGCCTACAATGAGCAGTTCTTC. It codes for CASSPSGGAYNEQFF.

This sequence joins TRBV9 and TRBJ2-3, with 7 bases aligning to TRBD1. Germline trimming cut 4 bases from V and 1 base from J; bases unmatched to any gene: 6. There are 15 residues in the CDR3. CDR1 SGDLS and CDR2 YYNGEE come from the germline V gene. Written as DNA, the CDR3 is TGTGCCAGCAGCCCCGGGACAGCCCGCACAGATACGCAGTATTTT. This sequence encodes CASSPGTARTDTQYF.

The genes are TRBV7-2 and TRBJ2-1; 8 bases agree with TRBD1. CDR3 length equals 15 residues. Germline V lookup: CDR1 SGHTA, CDR2 FQGNSA. V was pared by 5 bases and J by 0 bases, with 3 bases of the junction left unmatched. The CDR3: CASSLDRGSYNEQFF. The CDR3 DNA reads TGTGCCAGCAGCCTCGACAGGGGCTCCTACAATGAGCAGTTCTTC.

This chain links TRBV6-1 with TRBJ1-2; D ambiguous. The CDR3 has 13 residues. V dropped 0 bases and J dropped 4 bases, with 6 bases sitting between them. CDR1 MNHNS and CDR2 SASEGT come from the germline V gene. As DNA, the CDR3 is TGTGCCAGCAGTGAAGCACAGTTCTATGGCTACACCTTC. This codes for CASSEAQFYGYTF.

The chain uses TRBV6-1 and TRBJ2-7; perhaps TRBD2 as D (6 bases). The germline V and J ends were trimmed by 8 bases and 7 bases, with 24 bases remaining between them. Germline CDR1 is MNHNS and CDR2 is SASEGT. The CDR3 runs 15 residues. CDR3 in DNA: TGTGCCAGCCCGGGAAGGGACCCTGGGGGGAGGGAGCAGTACTTC. The encoded protein is CASPGRDPGGREQYF.

V usage is TRBV4-1 and J usage is TRBJ2-4, with 8 bases fitting TRBD2. Germline V gene sequence: CDR1 MGHRA, CDR2 YSYEKL. J gave up 0 bases and V 1 base, and 2 bases lay outside the gene matches. There are 16 residues in the CDR3. CDR3: CASSQVAGLAKNIQYF. The DNA of the CDR3 is TGCGCCAGCAGCCAAGTAGCGGGGTTAGCCAAAAACATTCAGTACTTC.

This clone was observed a single time. The J gene is TRBJ1-5, the V gene TRBV5-5; 9 bases line up with TRBD1. Germline loops: CDR1 SGHKS, CDR2 YYEKEE (reference sequence). Unmatched junction bases numbered 8, after V lost 4 bases and J lost 0 bases. The length of the CDR3 is 17 residues. In nucleotides, the CDR3 is TGTGCCAGCAGCACCTCGGACAGGGGCTATAGCAATCAGCCCCAGCATTTT. Its protein product is CASSTSDRGYSNQPQHF.

Notes on this clone: A read error may account for a junction end that differs from germline. The chain joins TRBV11-2 to TRBJ1-2; D ambiguous. In germline, CDR1 is SGHAT, CDR2 FQNNGV. CDR3 length: 13 residues. In DNA, the CDR3 is TGTGCCAGCAGCCTTAGACTAACCGAGCATCCTGCATTC. It translates to CASSLRLTEHPAF. The full variable domain, completed using reference TRBV11-2 and TRBJ1-2, is EAGVAQSPRYKIIEKRQSVAFWCNPISGHATLYWYQQILGQGPKLLIQFQNNGVVDDSQLPKDRFSAERLKGVDSTLKIQPAKLEDSAVYLCASSLRLTEHPAFGSGTRLTVV.

This clone has a handful of counts. The chain is built from TRBV10-3 and TRBJ1-4; D is possibly TRBD1 (5 bases). V dropped 3 bases and J dropped 6 bases, with 8 bases sitting between them. Per the germline V gene, CDR1 is ENHRY and CDR2 is SYGVKD. The length of the CDR3 is 13 residues. Written as DNA, the CDR3 is TGTGCCATCAGTGAAAGGGGCGATGAAAAACTGTTTTTT. Encoded protein: CAISERGDEKLFF.

The rearrangement links TRBV29-1 to TRBJ1-6; D is perhaps TRBD1 (6 bases). Germline-derived CDR1 and CDR2 are SQVTM and ANQGSEA. V lost 1 base to trimming and J lost 8 bases, with 9 bases between them. This CDR3 has 13 residues. This chain's CDR3 is CSVEVRQDSPLHF. As DNA, the CDR3 is TGCAGCGTTGAAGTTAGACAGGATTCACCCCTCCACTTT. Filled out from reference TRBV29-1 and TRBJ1-6, the complete variable domain reads SAVISQKPSRDICQRGTSLTIQCQVDSQVTMMFWYRQQPGQSLTLIATANQGSEATYESGFVIDKFPISRPNLTFSTLTVSNMSPEDSSIYLCSVEVRQDSPLHFGNGTRLTVT.

This clone came up a few times. CDR3 nucleotides: TGTGCCAGCAGCCCCCAATACGGGAACTATGGCTACACCTTC. Its translation is CASSPQYGNYGYTF. The rearrangement uses TRBV7-2 and TRBJ1-2; D uncertain. CDR1 and CDR2 (germline): SGHTA, FQGNSA. V lost 5 bases to trimming and J lost 2 bases, with 12 bases between them. The CDR3 consists of 14 residues.